One and the same sample provided the 15 T cell receptor beta chains below, sequenced in a study of blood T cell repertoires in COVID-19. The assay was immunoSEQ multiplex PCR, and TCRdb's table has in-frame clones only and misses some. The sample includes roughly 100,000 clones, approximately 82% of them seen just once. Material: peripheral blood. Receptors were obtained from a woman older than 75 with acute or convalescent COVID-19.

The chain recombines TRBV6-5 with TRBJ2-3; tentative D call: TRBD2 (5 bases). The CDR3 is 13 amino acids. V was pared by 6 bases and J by 2 bases, with 9 bases between. CDR1 MNHEY and CDR2 SVGAGI come from the germline V gene. The CDR3 region has the DNA TGTGCCAGCAGACCTGACTACACAGATACGCAGTATTTT. Its translation is CASRPDYTDTQYF.

This CDR3 reads CASSQGPGAVFAKLFF. The CDR3, as DNA: TGCGCCAGCAGCCAGGGTCCGGGAGCCGTGTTTGCGAAACTGTTTTTT. This chain uses TRBV4-1 with TRBJ1-4, with D hard to call. Trimming stripped 3 bases from V and 11 bases from J, with 22 bases between. Looked up from germline, CDR1 is MGHRA and CDR2 is YSYEKL. This CDR3 is built from 16 residues.

This chain joins TRBV5-1 and TRBJ1-1; D possibly corresponds to TRBD1 (6 bases). The CDR3 extends over 14 amino acids. Germline CDR1 reads SGHRS; CDR2 reads YFSETQ. The V end lost 4 bases, the J end lost 1 base, and 11 bases lay between the germline ends. This CDR3 reads CASSLPTGNTEAFF. The DNA for the CDR3 is TGCGCCAGCAGCCTTCCGACAGGGAACACTGAAGCTTTCTTT.

The genes are TRBV7-6 and TRBJ2-7; D is perhaps TRBD2 (7 bases). The CDR3 extends over 16 amino acids. The V end was cut by 1 base, the J end by 0 bases, with 13 bases between. Germline V CDR1 and CDR2: SGHVS, FNYEAQ. CDR3 in amino acids: CASSLGGGQLSYEQYF. CDR3 in DNA: TGTGCCAGCAGCTTAGGGGGGGGACAACTCTCCTACGAGCAGTACTTC.

CDR3 DNA sequence: TGTGCCAGCAGCTACCGACCGGGGGGTAACACTGAAGCTTTCTTT. Translating gives CASSYRPGGNTEAFF. V gene TRBV11-2 combines with J gene TRBJ1-1, with D possibly being TRBD1 (5 bases). Trimming shortened V by 4 bases and J by 2 bases, and 14 bases separated the two germline ends. This CDR3 spans 15 amino acids. Germline values: CDR1 SGHAT, CDR2 FQNNGV.

This sequence joins TRBV5-1 and TRBJ2-1; TRBD2 aligns across 7 bases. The CDR3 sequence is 16 residues long. Per the germline V gene, CDR1 is SGHRS and CDR2 is YFSETQ. V lost 0 bases to trimming and J lost 6 bases; unmatched junction nucleotides: 9. The CDR3 DNA is TGCGCCAGCAGCTTGGGCGGGAGAGACTTTGGCAATGAGCAGTTCTTC. Its protein product is CASSLGGRDFGNEQFF. Full variable domain (outside the CDR3, taken from reference TRBV5-1 and TRBJ2-1): KAGVTQTPRYLIKTRGQQVTLSCSPISGHRSVSWYQQTPGQGLQFLFEYFSETQRNKGNFPGRFSGRQFSNSRSEMNVSTLELGDSALYLCASSLGGRDFGNEQFFGPGTRLTVL.

V is TRBV14 and J is TRBJ2-7; D is perhaps TRBD1 (6 bases). CDR3 length: 15 amino acids. Trimming left V 6 bases short and J 2 bases short, with 17 bases between. Germline CDR1 and CDR2: SGHDN and FVKESK. CDR3 nucleotides: TGTGCCAGCAGTCGCAGGGGAAGCGGACCCTACGAGCAGTACGTC. As protein: CASSRRGSGPYEQYV.

This clone came up once. The chain is built from TRBV7-2 and TRBJ1-5, with D perhaps matching TRBD1 (5 bases). The CDR3 spans 15 residues. CDR1 SGHTA and CDR2 FQGNSA come from the germline V gene. V was clipped by 1 base and J by 2 bases, with 9 bases between them. In DNA form, the CDR3 reads TGTGCCAGCAGCTTAGGGGGGAGGGGCAATCAGCCCCAGCATTTT. It yields the protein CASSLGGRGNQPQHF.

The rearrangement joins TRBV12-5 to TRBJ2-5, with 10 nucleotides matching TRBD2. Germline lookup yields CDR1 LGHNT and CDR2 FRNRAP. After removal of 2 bases from V and 5 bases from J, the junction contained 14 bases not matched to a gene. This CDR3 has 18 amino acids. This CDR3 is CASGLTRTSGAPGETQYF. The CDR3 DNA follows: TGTGCTAGTGGTTTGACCCGGACTAGCGGAGCCCCGGGGGAGACCCAGTACTTC.

This clone was counted a single time. The chain carries TRBV15 and TRBJ2-7; D remains unclear. Germline loops: CDR1 LNHNV, CDR2 YYDKDF (reference sequence). V lost 0 bases and J lost 4, with 7 bases in between. This CDR3 is built from 13 residues. CDR3 region: CATSRDNGYEQYF. The CDR3 bases are TGTGCCACCAGCAGAGATAACGGGTACGAGCAGTACTTC.

The V gene is TRBV6-4, the J gene TRBJ1-2; no definite D call. Germline CDR1 is MRHNA and CDR2 is SNTAGT. V was cut by 7 bases and J by 8 bases, with 8 bases left in between. There are 10 residues in the CDR3. The CDR3 sequence: CASIPRGYTF. The CDR3 DNA is TGTGCCAGCATTCCCAGGGGCTACACCTTC.

V gene TRBV5-1 combines with J gene TRBJ2-5, with D possibly being TRBD1 (5 bases). Trimming removed 0 bases from V and 4 bases from J, with 13 bases in between. The CDR3 has 15 amino acids. Germline CDR1 SGHRS, CDR2 YFSETQ. As DNA, the CDR3 is TGCGCCAGCAGCTTGGAGAGTAAAGGGGTAGAGACCCAGTACTTC. Its protein is CASSLESKGVETQYF.

The rearrangement uses TRBV19 and TRBJ1-5, with D hard to call. The CDR3 has 14 amino acids. Per germline, CDR1 LNHDA and CDR2 SQIVND (reference sequence). The V end lost 3 bases, the J end lost 6 bases, and 12 bases lay between the germline ends. The CDR3 DNA sequence: TGTGCCAGTAGTATTGAGGGTCGGAGTCAGCCCCAGCATTTT. This gives the protein CASSIEGRSQPQHF.

The chain combines TRBV2 with TRBJ1-1; no definite D call. The V and J ends lost 1 base and 9 bases respectively, with 6 bases between them. There are 11 residues in the CDR3. Germline assignment: CDR1 SNHLY and CDR2 FYNNEI. The CDR3 is CASSEGPQAFF. Here the CDR3 DNA reads TGTGCCAGCAGTGAAGGGCCCCAAGCTTTCTTT.

The chain combines TRBV19 with TRBJ2-7; 9 bases are a match to TRBD2. Germline CDR1 and CDR2: LNHDA and SQIVND (reference sequence). Trimming cost V 2 bases and J 2 bases; bases outside gene matches: 1. This CDR3 has 14 amino acids. CDR3 nucleotide sequence: TGTGCCAGTAGTATATCTAGCGGGGCCTACGAGCAGTACGTC. The encoded protein is CASSISSGAYEQYV.